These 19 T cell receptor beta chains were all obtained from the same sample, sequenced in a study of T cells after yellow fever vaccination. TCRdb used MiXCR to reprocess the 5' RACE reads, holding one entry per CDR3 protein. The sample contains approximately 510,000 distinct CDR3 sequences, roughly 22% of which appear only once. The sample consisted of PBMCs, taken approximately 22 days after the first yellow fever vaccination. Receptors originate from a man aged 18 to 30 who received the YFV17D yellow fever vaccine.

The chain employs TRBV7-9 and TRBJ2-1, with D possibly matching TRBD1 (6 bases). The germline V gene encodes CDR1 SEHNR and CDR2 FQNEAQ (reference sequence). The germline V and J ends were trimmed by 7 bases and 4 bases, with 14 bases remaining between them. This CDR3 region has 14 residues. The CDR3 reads CASNHGQIYNEQFF. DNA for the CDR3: TGTGCCAGCAACCATGGACAGATATACAATGAGCAGTTCTTC.

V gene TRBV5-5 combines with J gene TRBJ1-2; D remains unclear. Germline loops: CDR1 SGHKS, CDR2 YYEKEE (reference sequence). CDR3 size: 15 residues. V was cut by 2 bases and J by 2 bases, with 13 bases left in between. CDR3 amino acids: CASSFGRTQNYGYTF. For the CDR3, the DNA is TGTGCCAGCAGCTTCGGCAGGACCCAAAACTATGGCTACACCTTC. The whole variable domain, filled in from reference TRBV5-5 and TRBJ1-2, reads DAGVTQSPTHLIKTRGQQVTLRCSPISGHKSVSWYQQVLGQGPQFIFQYYEKEERGRGNFPDRFSARQFPNYSSELNVNALLLGDSALYLCASSFGRTQNYGYTFGSGTRLTVV.

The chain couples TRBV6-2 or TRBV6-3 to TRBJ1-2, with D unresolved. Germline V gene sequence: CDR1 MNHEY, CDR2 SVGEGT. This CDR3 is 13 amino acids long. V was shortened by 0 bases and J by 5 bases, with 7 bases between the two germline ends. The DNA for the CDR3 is TGTGCCAGCAGTTACTCGGCAGATTATGGCTACACCTTC. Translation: CASSYSADYGYTF.

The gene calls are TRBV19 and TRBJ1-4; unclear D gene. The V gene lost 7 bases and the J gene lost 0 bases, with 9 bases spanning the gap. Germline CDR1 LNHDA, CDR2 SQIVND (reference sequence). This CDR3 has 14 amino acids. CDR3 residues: CASKRAATNEKLFF. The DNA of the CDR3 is TGTGCCAGTAAAAGGGCAGCAACTAATGAAAAACTGTTTTTT.

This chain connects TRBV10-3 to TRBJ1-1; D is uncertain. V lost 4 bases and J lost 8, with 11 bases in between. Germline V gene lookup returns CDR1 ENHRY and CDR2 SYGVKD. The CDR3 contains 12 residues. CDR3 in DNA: TGTGCCATCAGTGGATTGGAGGGAGAAGCTTTCTTT. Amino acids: CAISGLEGEAFF.

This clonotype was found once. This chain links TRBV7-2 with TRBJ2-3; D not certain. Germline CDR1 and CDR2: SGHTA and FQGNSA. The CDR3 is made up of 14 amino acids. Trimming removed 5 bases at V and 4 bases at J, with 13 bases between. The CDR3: CASSPQQFSDTQYF. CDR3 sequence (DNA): TGTGCCAGCAGCCCGCAACAATTTTCAGATACGCAGTATTTT.

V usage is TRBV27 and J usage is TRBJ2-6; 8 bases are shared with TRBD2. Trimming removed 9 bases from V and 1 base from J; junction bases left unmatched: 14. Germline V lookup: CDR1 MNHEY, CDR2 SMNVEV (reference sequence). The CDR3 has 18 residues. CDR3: CARIRGGRHRSGANVLTF. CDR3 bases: TGTGCCAGGATCCGGGGGGGGCGTCATAGGTCTGGGGCCAACGTCCTGACTTTC.

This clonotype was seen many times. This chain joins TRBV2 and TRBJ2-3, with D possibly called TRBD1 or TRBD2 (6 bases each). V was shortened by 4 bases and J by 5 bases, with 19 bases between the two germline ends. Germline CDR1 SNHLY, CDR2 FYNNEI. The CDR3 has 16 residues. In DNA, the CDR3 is TGTGCCAGCAGTGGGGGGCGGTGGGGGGACGAAGATACGCAGTATTTT. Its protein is CASSGGRWGDEDTQYF. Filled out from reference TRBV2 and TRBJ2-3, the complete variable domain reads EPEVTQTPSHQVTQMGQEVILRCVPISNHLYFYWYRQILGQKVEFLVSFYNNEISEKSEIFDDQFSVERPDGSNFTLKIRSTKLEDSAMYFCASSGGRWGDEDTQYFGPGTRLTVL.

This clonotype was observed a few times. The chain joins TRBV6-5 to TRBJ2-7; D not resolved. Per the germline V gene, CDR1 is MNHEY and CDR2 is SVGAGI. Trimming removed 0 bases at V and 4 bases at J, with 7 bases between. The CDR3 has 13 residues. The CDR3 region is CASSYSEPYEQYF. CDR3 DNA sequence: TGTGCCAGCAGTTACTCGGAGCCGTACGAGCAGTACTTC.

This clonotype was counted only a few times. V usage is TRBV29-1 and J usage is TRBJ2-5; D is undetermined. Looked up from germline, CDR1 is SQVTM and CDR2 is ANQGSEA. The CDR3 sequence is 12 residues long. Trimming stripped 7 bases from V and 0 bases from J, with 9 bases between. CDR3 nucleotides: TGCAGCGGATCGGCCGACCAAGAGACCCAGTACTTC. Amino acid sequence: CSGSADQETQYF.

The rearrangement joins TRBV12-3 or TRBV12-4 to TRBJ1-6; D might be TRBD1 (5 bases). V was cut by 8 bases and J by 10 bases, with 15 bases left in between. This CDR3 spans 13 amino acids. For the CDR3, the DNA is TGTGCCAGCTTAGGGCAGGGCACCTCACCCCTCCACTTT. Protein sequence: CASLGQGTSPLHF.

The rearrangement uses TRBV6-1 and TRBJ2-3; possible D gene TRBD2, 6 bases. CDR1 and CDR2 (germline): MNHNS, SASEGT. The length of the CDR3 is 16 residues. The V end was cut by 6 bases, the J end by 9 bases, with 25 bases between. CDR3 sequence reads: CASSPSRTPPRGTQYF. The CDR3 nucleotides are TGTGCCAGCAGCCCCAGCAGGACACCCCCCCGGGGGACGCAGTATTTT.

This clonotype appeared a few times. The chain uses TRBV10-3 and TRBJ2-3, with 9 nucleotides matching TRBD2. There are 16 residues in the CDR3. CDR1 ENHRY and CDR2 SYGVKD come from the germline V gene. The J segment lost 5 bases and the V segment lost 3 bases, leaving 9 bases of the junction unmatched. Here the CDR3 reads CAISEYPSGVGDTQYF. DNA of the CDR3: TGTGCCATCAGTGAATACCCTAGCGGGGTAGGAGATACGCAGTATTTT.

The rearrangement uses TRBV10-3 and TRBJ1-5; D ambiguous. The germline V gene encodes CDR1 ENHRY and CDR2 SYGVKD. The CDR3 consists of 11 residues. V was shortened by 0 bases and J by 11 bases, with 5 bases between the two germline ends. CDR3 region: CAISESGSQHF. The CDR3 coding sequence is TGTGCCATCAGTGAGTCGGGGTCCCAGCATTTT.

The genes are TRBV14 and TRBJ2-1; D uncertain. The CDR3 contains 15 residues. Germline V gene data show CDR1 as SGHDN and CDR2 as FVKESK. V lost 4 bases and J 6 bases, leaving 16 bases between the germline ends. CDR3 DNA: TGTGCCAGCAGCCCTTTCCCAAAAACGGGCAATGAGCAGTTCTTC. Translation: CASSPFPKTGNEQFF.

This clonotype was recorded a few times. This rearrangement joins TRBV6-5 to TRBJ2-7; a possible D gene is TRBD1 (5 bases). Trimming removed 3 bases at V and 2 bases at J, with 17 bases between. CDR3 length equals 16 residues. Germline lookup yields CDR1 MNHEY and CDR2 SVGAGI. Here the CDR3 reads CASSYLHQGGTYEQYF. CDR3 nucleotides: TGTGCCAGCAGTTATCTCCACCAGGGTGGTACCTACGAGCAGTACTTC.

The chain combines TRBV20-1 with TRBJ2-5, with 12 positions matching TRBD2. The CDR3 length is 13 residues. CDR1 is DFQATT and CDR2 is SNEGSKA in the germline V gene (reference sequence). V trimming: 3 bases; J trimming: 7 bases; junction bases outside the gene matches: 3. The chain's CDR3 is CSARTSGGVTQYF. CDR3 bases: TGCAGTGCTAGGACTAGCGGGGGAGTGACCCAGTACTTC.

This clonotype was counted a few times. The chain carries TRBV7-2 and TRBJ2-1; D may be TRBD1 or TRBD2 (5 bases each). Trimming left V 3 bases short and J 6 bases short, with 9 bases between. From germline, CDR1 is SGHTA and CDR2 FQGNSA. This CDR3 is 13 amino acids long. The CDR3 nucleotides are TGTGCCAGCAGCTTTTGGGGGACCAATGAGCAGTTCTTC. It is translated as CASSFWGTNEQFF.

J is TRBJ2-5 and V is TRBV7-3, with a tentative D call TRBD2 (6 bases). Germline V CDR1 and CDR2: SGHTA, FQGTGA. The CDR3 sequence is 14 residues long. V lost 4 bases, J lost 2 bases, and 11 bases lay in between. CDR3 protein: CASSWGDRQETQYF. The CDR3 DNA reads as TGTGCCAGCAGCTGGGGGGATCGGCAAGAGACCCAGTACTTC.